This TCR beta chain emerged from a study of T cells in Graves' hyperthyroidism and ophthalmopathy. Findings and caveats of the study: The model made its ophthalmopathy prediction, and onset followed a median around six months later.

Authors of the study amplified TCR beta CDR3 regions from RNA transcripts. A set of HTBI primers served as the primers for a first-round RT-PCR of the TCR CDR3. Each CDR3 protein gets one entry after TCRdb re-called the multiplex PCR reads with MiXCR. This table holds around 420,000 distinct CDR3 sequences, 15% to 17% found once. Lactation, pregnancy, other autoimmune disease or uncontrolled infection led to exclusion of patients. This CDR3 spans 13 amino acids. J gave up 5 bases and V 5 bases, and 5 bases lay outside the gene matches. Germline-derived CDR1 and CDR2 are SGHAT and FQDESV (reference sequence). Of note for this clonotype: What it binds is unknown.

This chain joins TRBV11-1 and TRBJ1-1; 7 bases are shared with TRBD1. Sequencing used blood. This clonotype originated in a woman under 30 with Graves' hyperthyroidism. The CDR3 region has the DNA TGTGCCAGCAGCGATAAGACAGGGACTGAAGCTTTCTTT. Protein: CASSDKTGTEAFF. The complete variable domain, with remaining parts taken from reference TRBV11-1 and TRBJ1-1, reads EAEVAQSPRYKITEKSQAVAFWCDPISGHATLYWYRQILGQGPELLVQFQDESVVDDSQLPKDRFSAERLKGVDSTLKIQPAELGDSAMYLCASSDKTGTEAFFGQGTRLTVV.